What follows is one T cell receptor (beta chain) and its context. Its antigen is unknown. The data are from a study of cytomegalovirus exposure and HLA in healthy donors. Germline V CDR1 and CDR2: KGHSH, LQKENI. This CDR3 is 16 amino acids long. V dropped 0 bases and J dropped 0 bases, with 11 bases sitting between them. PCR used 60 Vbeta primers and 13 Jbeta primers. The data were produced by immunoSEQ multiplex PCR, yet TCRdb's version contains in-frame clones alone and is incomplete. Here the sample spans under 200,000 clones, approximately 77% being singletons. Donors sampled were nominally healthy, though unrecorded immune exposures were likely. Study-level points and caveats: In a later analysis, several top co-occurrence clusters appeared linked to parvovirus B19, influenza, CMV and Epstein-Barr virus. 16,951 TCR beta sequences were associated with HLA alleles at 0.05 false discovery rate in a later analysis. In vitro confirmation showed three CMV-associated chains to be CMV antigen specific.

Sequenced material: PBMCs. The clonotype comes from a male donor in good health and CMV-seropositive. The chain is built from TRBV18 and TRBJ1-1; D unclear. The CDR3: CASSPPGRLLNTEAFF. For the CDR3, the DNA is TGTGCCAGCTCACCACCCGGGAGGCTCCTGAACACTGAAGCTTTCTTT.